The T cell receptor beta chain under discussion was sequenced for a study of blood T cell repertoires in COVID-19 (dated by TCRdb to between 2020 and 2021). For the study in its entirety: Samples from collaborators originated in the United States, Italy and Spain and spanned both the acute and convalescent phases of COVID-19. The material from the prospective study consisted of cDNA or gDNA derived from T cells, B-cell-depleted T cells, or PBMCs. Subjects who had been exposed to COVID-19, were actively infected with it, or had recovered from it provided the deeply sampled blood TCRbeta repertoires that made up the dataset. The repertoires were released in a freely available public database meant as a resource for research on the immune response to SARS-CoV-2. The samples were drawn from the first 160 participants of the ongoing ImmuneRACE study and from 1,200 or so subjects provided by 6 global collaborators. Nearly every sample came with metadata listing a de-identified subject ID, COVID-19 status, age in years and sex. Where available, HLA class I and class II types were taken from metadata supplied by the sample provider and were not determined by assay-based typing. The paper as a whole reports these results and caveats: The quantity of clinical and demographic metadata differed by source and by participant and was supplied without curation.

V gives up 1 base and J gives up 6 bases, and the segment between their germline ends measures 16 bases. CDR1 is given as MDHEN and CDR2 as SYDVKM, both from the germline V gene. The CDR3 sequence holds 16 residues, the cysteine and phenylalanine included. Only the CDR3 portion is preserved as DNA: 48 bases, with reading frame beginning at the first base. The immunoSEQ Assay, a bias-controlled multiplex PCR, was used to amplify TCRbeta CDR3 regions from genomic DNA. The original pipeline was this. The number of nucleated cells in each sample was estimated from the amplification of reference gene primers within the assay. Sequence reads were collapsed and filtered to measure the absolute abundance of every unique TCRbeta CDR3 rearrangement. For each sample, productive Simpson clonality was calculated as the square root of Simpson's diversity index across productive rearrangements. The immuneACCESS repertoire file appears here via TCRdb, limited to in-frame rearrangements. These files lack a portion of the clones; in checked studies, under half of the deficit traces to unresolved V genes, and the cause of the others is not known. The DNA was the basis for D and trimming; V, J and clone size are from that table. Present in this sample are hundreds of thousands of clones, approximately 90% of which were seen just once. The biggest ten clones account for approximately 6% of the sample.

Worth noting for this clone: No cognate antigen has been identified for it. Base qualities are missing; no much larger clone stands one base away.

In the prospective study, participants were 18 to 89 years old, resided in approximately 25 geographic areas of the United States, and were enrolled through a virtual design. To assign participants to cohorts, the prospective study relied on clinical history that participants themselves reported in a screening survey and a study questionnaire. ImmuneRACE Cohort 3 recovered participants were defined by two consecutive negative NP/OP PCR tests, healthcare professional clearance, or symptom resolution. In the prospective study, whole blood, serum and a nasopharyngeal or oropharyngeal swab were collected from each participant by mobile phlebotomists. Prospective study participants could optionally give additional blood draws and questionnaires over an approximately 2-month period. Before DNA extraction, blood samples from the prospective study were shipped at room temperature or frozen.

The sequencing input was PBMCs or T cells enriched from blood (not recorded which). The TCR was taken from a middle-aged woman who had recovered from COVID-19. Recombination connected TRBV28 to TRBJ2-1, and TRBD2 may be the D gene, going by 6 matching bases. The CDR3 sequence is CASSLSVGGSSNEQFF. In nucleotides, the sequence is TGTGCCAGCAGTTTATCGGTTGGAGGGAGTTCCAATGAGCAGTTCTTC.